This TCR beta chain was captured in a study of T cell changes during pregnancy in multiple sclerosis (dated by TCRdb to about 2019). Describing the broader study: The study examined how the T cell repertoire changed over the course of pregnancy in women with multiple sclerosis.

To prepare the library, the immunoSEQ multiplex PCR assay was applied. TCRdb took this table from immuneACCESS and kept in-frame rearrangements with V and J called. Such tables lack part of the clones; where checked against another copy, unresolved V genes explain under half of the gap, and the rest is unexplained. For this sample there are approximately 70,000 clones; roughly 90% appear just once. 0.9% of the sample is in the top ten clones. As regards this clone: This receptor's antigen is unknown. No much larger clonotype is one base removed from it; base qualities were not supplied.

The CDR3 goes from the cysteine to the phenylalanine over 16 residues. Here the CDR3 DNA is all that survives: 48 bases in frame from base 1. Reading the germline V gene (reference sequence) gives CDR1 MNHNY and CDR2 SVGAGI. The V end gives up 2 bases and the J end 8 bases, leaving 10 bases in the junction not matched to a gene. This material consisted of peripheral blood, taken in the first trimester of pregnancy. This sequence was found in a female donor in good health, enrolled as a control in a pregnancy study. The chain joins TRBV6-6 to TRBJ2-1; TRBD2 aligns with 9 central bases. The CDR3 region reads CASSYPPVAGAHEQFF. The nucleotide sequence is TGTGCCAGCAGTTACCCCCCCGTAGCGGGAGCTCATGAGCAGTTCTTC.